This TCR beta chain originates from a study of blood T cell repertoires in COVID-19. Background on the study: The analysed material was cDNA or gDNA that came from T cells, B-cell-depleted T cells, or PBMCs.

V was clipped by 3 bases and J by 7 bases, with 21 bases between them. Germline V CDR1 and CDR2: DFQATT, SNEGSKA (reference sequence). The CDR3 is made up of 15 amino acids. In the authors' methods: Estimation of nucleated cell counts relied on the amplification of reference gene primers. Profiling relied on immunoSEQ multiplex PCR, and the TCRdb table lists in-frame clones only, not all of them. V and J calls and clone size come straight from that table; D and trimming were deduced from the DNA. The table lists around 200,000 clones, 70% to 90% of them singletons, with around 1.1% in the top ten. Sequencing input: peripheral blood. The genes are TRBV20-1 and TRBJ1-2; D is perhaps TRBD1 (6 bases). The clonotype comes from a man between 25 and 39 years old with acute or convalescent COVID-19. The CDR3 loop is CSASPRGRETGGYTF. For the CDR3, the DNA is TGCAGTGCTAGTCCCCGGGGCAGGGAGACAGGTGGCTACACCTTC.